The 14 T cell receptor beta chains in this list originate from one sample, sequenced in a study of monozygotic twins with inflammatory bowel disease. Following a re-call of the 5' RACE reads, TCRdb has one entry per CDR3 protein and lacks DNA. Its table records around 40,000 distinct CDR3 sequences. The sequencing input was blood. The source is a human donor with ulcerative colitis or Crohn's disease, or a healthy co-twin of an affected twin (not recorded which).

V gene TRBV11-2 combines with J gene TRBJ1-5; the TCRdb call, TRBD1, lacks DNA for checking. The CDR3 consists of 18 residues. Per the germline V gene, CDR1 is SGHAT and CDR2 is FQNNGV. CDR3 residues: CASSPSTEEHGGYQPQHF.

V is TRBV12-3 or TRBV12-4 and J is TRBJ1-2; TCRdb's D gene call, TRBD1, goes unchecked for lack of DNA. The CDR3 runs to 15 residues. This chain's CDR3 is CASSELGGINYGYTF.

The rearrangement uses TRBV15 and TRBJ1-2. Germline V CDR1 and CDR2: LNHNV, YYDKDF (reference sequence). The CDR3 is 14 amino acids. CDR3 amino acids: CATSRGAEDYGYTF.

The chain joins TRBV7-9 to TRBJ2-1; TCRdb designates TRBD1, a call that cannot be tested without DNA. The CDR3 spans 16 residues. CDR1 is SEHNR and CDR2 is FQNEAQ in the germline V gene (reference sequence). CDR3 amino acids: CASRTTPGQDRDEQFF.

The V and J genes are TRBV12-3 or TRBV12-4 and TRBJ1-4; TCRdb selects TRBD1, and the lack of DNA leaves this call unchecked. The CDR3 extends over 15 amino acids. The CDR3 sequence is CASSLGGGLGEKLFF.

The chain couples TRBV7-2 to TRBJ2-7. Germline V gene data show CDR1 as SGHTA and CDR2 as FQGNSA. CDR3 length: 15 amino acids. CDR3 protein: CASSLDSTSFYEQYF.

The chain carries TRBV28 and TRBJ1-2; the TCRdb D gene call, TRBD1, has no DNA to confirm it. Germline lookup yields CDR1 MDHEN and CDR2 SYDVKM. This CDR3 is built from 16 residues. The CDR3 region is CASSTEDRGGIYGYTF.

The V gene is TRBV7-2, the J gene TRBJ2-2. This CDR3 spans 11 amino acids. The V gene's germline CDR1 is SGHTA and CDR2 FQGNSA. The CDR3: CASSNTGELFF.

The chain recombines TRBV28 with TRBJ1-2; TCRdb outputs TRBD1, but without DNA this stays unchecked. Germline V gives CDR1 MDHEN, CDR2 SYDVKM. CDR3 length equals 15 residues. The CDR3 spells CASSLTGGNHYGYTF.

This chain connects TRBV12-3 or TRBV12-4 to TRBJ2-1; TCRdb proposes TRBD2, but this gene call is untestable without DNA. This CDR3 has 14 amino acids. The CDR3 sequence: CASSFSGGAREQFF.

This chain joins TRBV3-1 and TRBJ2-3; there is no DNA to check the TCRdb D call of TRBD1. CDR3 length: 15 amino acids. Germline CDR1 is LGHDT and CDR2 is YNNKEL (reference sequence). CDR3 loop: CASSQPGTSVDTQYF.

The chain carries TRBV11-2 and TRBJ2-2; TCRdb picks TRBD1, but there is no DNA to check that call. The germline V gene encodes CDR1 SGHAT and CDR2 FQNNGV. The CDR3 length is 11 residues. CDR3 sequence reads: CASSGGGELFF.

The chain couples TRBV20-1 to TRBJ1-5; TCRdb selects TRBD1, and the lack of DNA leaves this call unchecked. Germline V CDR1 and CDR2: DFQATT, SNEGSKA (reference sequence). The CDR3 has 16 amino acids. CDR3 in amino acids: CSAIPVMGLGNQPQHF.

This chain connects TRBV20-1 to TRBJ2-7; the D call of TRBD1 rests on TCRdb alone, since no DNA is present to check it. This CDR3 is built from 14 residues. From germline, CDR1 is DFQATT and CDR2 SNEGSKA (reference sequence). The CDR3 sequence is CSAQGGGVSYEQYF.